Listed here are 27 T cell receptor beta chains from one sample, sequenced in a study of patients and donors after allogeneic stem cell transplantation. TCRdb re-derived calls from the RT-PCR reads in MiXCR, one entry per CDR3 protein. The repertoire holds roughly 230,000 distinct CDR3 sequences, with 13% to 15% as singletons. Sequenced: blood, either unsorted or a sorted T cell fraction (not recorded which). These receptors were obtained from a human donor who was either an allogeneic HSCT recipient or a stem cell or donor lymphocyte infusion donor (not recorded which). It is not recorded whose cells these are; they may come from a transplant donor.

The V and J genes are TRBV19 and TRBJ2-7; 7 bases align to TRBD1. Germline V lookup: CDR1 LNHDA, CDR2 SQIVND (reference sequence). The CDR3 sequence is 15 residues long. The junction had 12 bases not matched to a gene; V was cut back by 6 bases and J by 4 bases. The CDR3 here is CASSRQTGLNYEQYF. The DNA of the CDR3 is TGTGCCAGTAGCAGACAGACAGGGCTAAATTACGAGCAGTACTTC.

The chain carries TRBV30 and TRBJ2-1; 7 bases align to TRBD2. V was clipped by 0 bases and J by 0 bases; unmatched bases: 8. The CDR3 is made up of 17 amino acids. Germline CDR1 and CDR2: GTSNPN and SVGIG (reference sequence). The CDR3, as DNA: TGTGCCTGGAGTGTCCTCGGGAGGCTGAGCTCCTACAATGAGCAGTTCTTC. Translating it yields CAWSVLGRLSSYNEQFF.

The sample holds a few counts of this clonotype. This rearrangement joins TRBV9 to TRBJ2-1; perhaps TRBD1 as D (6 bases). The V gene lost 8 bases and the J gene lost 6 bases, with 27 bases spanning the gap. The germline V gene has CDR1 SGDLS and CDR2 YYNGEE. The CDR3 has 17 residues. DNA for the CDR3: TGTGCCAGGCGCGTTTCCTGGCACAGGGTTAGTCCCAATGAGCAGTTCTTC. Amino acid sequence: CARRVSWHRVSPNEQFF. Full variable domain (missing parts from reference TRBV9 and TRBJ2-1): DSGVTQTPKHLITATGQRVTLRCSPRSGDLSVYWYQQSLDQGLQFLIQYYNGEERAKGNILERFSAQQFPDLHSELNLSSLELGDSALYFCARRVSWHRVSPNEQFFGPGTRLTVL.

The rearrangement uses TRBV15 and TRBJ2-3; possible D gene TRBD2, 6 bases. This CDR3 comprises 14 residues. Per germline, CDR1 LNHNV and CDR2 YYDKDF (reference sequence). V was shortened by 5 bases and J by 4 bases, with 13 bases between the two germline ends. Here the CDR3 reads CATSPGGLADTQYF. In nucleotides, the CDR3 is TGTGCCACCAGCCCTGGGGGGTTGGCAGATACGCAGTATTTT.

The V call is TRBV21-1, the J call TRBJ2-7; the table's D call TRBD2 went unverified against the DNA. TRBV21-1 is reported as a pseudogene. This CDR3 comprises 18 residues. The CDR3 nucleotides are TGTGCCAGCAGCATGATGAGGCGGGGAATAGCGGCCTCCTACGAGCAGTACTTC. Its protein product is CASSMMRRGIAASYEQYF.

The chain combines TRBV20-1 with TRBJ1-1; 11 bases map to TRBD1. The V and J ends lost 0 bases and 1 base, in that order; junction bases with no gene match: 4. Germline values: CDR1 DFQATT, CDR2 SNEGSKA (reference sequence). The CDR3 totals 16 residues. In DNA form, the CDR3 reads TGCAGTGCTAGAGATCGGGACAGGGGGTGGAACACTGAAGCTTTCTTT. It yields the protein CSARDRDRGWNTEAFF.

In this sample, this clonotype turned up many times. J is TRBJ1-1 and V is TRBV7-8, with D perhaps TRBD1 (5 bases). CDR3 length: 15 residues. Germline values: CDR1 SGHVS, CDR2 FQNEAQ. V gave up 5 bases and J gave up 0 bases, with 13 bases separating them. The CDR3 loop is CASSLRTRMNTEAFF. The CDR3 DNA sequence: TGTGCCAGCAGCCTCCGGACAAGGATGAACACTGAAGCTTTCTTT.

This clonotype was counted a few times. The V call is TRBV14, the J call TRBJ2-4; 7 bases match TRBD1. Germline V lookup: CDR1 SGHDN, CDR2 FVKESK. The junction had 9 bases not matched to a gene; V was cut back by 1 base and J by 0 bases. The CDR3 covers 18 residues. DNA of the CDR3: TGTGCCAGCAGCCAAGGACAGGGATGGGGTTTAGCCAAAAACATTCAGTACTTC. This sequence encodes CASSQGQGWGLAKNIQYF. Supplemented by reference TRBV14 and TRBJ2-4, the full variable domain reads EAGVTQFPSHSVIEKGQTVTLRCDPISGHDNLYWYRRVMGKEIKFLLHFVKESKQDESGMPNNRFLAERTGGTYSTLKVQPAELEDSGVYFCASSQGQGWGLAKNIQYFGAGTRLSVL.

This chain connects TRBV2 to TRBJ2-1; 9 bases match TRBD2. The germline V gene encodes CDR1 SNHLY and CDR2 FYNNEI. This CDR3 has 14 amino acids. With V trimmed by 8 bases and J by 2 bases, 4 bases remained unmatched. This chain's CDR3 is CASGPSGTYNEQFF. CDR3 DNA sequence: TGTGCCAGCGGGCCTAGCGGGACCTACAATGAGCAGTTCTTC.

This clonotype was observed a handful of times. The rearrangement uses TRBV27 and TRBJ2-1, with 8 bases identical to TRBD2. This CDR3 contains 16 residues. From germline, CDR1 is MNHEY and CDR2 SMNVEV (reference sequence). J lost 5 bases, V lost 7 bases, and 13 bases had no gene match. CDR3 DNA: TGTGCCAGCAATCAGGACCGACTAGCGTACGACAATGAGCAGTTCTTC. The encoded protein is CASNQDRLAYDNEQFF.

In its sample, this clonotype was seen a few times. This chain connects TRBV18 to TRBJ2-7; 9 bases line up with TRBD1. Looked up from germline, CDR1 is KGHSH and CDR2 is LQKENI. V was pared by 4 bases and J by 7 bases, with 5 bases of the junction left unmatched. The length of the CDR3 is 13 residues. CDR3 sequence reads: CASSQNDRGEQYF. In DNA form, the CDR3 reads TGTGCCAGCTCACAAAATGACAGGGGGGAGCAGTACTTC.

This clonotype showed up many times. In nucleotides, the CDR3 is TGTGCCAGCAGCCCGGGACAGCAAGAGACCCAGTACTTC. It specifies CASSPGQQETQYF. V is TRBV7-6 and J is TRBJ2-5; 7 nucleotides match TRBD1. Germline V gene sequence: CDR1 SGHVS, CDR2 FNYEAQ. The CDR3 totals 13 residues. The V segment lost 5 bases and the J segment 2 bases; nucleotides outside the gene matches: 2.

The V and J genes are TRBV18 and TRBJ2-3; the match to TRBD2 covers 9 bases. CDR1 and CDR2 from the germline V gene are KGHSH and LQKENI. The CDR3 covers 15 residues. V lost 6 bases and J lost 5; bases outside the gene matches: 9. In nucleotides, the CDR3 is TGTGCCAGCTCTCCGAGAGCGGGGGGAGTAGATACGCAGTATTTT. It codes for CASSPRAGGVDTQYF.

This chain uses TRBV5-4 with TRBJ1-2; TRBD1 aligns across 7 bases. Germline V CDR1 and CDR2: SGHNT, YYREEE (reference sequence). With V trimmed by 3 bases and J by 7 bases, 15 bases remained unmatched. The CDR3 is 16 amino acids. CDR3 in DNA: TGTGCCAGCAGCTCCGTGCAGGACAGGTCTTCTTTTGGCTACACCTTC. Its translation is CASSSVQDRSSFGYTF. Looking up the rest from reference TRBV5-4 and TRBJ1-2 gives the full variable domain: ETGVTQSPTHLIKTRGQQVTLRCSSQSGHNTVSWYQQALGQGPQFIFQYYREEENGRGNFPPRFSGLQFPNYSSELNVNALELDDSALYLCASSSVQDRSSFGYTFGSGTRLTVV.

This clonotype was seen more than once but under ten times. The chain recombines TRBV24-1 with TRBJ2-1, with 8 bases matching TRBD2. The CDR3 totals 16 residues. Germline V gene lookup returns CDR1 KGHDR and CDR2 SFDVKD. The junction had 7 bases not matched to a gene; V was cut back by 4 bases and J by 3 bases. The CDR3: CATSDLSAGDYNEQFF. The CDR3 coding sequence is TGTGCCACCAGTGACCTCTCAGCGGGAGACTACAATGAGCAGTTCTTC.

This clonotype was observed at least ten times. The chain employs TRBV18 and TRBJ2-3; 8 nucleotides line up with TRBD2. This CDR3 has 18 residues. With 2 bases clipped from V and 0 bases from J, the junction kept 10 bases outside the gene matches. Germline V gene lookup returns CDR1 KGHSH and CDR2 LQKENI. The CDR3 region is CASSPAQGAGASTDTQYF. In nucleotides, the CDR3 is TGTGCCAGCTCACCAGCCCAAGGAGCGGGGGCTAGCACAGATACGCAGTATTTT.

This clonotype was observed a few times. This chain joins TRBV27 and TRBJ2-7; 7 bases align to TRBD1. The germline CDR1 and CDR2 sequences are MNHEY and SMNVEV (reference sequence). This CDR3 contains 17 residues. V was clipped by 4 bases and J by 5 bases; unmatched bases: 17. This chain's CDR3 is CASSSSPPGTVRDEQYF. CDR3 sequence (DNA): TGTGCCAGCAGTTCTTCACCCCCCGGGACAGTGAGGGACGAGCAGTACTTC.

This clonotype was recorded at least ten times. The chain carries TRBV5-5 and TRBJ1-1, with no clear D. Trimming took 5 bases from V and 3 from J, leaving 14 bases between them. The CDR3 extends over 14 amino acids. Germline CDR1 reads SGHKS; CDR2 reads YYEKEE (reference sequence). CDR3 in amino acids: CASSQRVWDTEAFF. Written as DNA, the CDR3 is TGTGCCAGCAGTCAAAGGGTATGGGACACTGAAGCTTTCTTT.

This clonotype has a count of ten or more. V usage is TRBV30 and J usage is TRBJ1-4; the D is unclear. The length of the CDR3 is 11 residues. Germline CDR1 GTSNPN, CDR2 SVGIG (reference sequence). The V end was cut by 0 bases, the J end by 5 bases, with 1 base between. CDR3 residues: CAWSVNEKLFF. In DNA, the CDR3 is TGTGCCTGGAGTGTGAATGAAAAACTGTTTTTT.

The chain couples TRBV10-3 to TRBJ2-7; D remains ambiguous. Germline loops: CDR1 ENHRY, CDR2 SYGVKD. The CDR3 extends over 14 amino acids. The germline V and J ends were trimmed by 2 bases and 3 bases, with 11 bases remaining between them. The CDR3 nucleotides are TGTGCCATCAGTGAGGGAGCGCCAAGCTACGAGCAGTACTTC. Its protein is CAISEGAPSYEQYF.

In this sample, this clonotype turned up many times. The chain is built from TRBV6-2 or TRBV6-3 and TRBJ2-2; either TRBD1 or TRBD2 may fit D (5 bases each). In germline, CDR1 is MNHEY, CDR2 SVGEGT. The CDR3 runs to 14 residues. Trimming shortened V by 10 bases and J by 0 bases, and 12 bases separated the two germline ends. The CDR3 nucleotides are TGTGCCATGGGCAGGGACGCGAACACCGGGGAGCTGTTTTTT. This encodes CAMGRDANTGELFF.

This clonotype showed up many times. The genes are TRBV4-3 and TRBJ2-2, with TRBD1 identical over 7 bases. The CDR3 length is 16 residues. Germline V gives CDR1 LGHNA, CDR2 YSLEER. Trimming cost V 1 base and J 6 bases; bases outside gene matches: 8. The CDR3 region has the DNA TGCGCCAGCAGCCAAGGTGGGGACAGTGAGGCCGGGGAGCTGTTTTTT. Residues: CASSQGGDSEAGELFF.

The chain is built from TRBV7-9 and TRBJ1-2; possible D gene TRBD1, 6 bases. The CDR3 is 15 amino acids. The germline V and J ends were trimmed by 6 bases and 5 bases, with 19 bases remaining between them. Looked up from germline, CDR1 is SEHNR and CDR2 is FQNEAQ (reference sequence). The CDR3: CASSFGKGGSYGYTF. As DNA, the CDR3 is TGTGCCAGCAGTTTTGGTAAAGGGGGAAGTTATGGCTACACCTTC.

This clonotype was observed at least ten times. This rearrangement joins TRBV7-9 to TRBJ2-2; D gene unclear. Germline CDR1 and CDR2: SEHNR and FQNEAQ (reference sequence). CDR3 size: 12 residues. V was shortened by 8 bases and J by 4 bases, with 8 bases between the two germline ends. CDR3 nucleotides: TGTGCCAGCGAGTCGGGCACCGGGGAGCTGTTTTTT. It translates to CASESGTGELFF. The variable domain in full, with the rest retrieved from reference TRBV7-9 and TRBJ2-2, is DTGVSQNPRHKITKRGQNVTFRCDPISEHNRLYWYRQTLGQGPEFLTYFQNEAQLEKSRLLSDRFSAERPKGSFSTLEIQRTEQGDSAMYLCASESGTGELFFGEGSRLTVL.

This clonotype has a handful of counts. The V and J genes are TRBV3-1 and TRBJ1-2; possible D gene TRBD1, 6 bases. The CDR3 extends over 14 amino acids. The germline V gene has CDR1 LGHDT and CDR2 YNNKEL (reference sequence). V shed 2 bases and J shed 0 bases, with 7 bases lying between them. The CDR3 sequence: CASSQNRANYGYTF. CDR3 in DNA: TGTGCCAGCAGCCAAAACAGGGCTAACTATGGCTACACCTTC.

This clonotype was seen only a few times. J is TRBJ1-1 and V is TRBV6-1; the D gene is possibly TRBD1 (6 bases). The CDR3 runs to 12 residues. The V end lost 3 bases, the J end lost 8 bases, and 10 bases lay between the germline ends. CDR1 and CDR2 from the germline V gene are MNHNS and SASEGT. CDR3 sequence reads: CASSDNRDEAFF. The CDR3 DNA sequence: TGTGCCAGCAGTGACAACAGGGACGAAGCTTTCTTT.

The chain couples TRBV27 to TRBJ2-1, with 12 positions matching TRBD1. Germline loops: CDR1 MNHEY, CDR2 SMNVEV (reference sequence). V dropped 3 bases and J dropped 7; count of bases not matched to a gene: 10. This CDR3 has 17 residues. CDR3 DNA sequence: TGTGCCAGCAGTTTTACTCCTCCGGGACAGGGGGCGAATGAGCAGTTCTTC. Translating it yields CASSFTPPGQGANEQFF.